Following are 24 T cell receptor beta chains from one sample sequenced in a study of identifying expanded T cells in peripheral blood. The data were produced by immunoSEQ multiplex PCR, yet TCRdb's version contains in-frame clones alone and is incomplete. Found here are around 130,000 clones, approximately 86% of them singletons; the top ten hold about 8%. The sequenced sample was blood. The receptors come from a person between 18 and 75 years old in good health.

The DNA for the CDR3 is TGTGCCAGCAGCTCCGAAGGGCTTTACACTGAAGCTTTCTTT. Encoded protein: CASSSEGLYTEAFF. The chain joins TRBV7-9 to TRBJ1-1; no definite D call. Germline CDR1 SEHNR, CDR2 FQNEAQ (reference sequence). Trimming took 4 bases from V and 3 from J, leaving 12 bases between them. CDR3 length: 14 amino acids.

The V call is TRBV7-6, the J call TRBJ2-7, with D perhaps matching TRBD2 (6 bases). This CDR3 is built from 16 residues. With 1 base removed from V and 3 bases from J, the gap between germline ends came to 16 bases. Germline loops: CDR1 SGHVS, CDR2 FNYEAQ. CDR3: CASSLGPTSEDYEQYF. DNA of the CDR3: TGTGCCAGCAGCTTAGGGCCGACTAGTGAGGACTACGAGCAGTACTTC. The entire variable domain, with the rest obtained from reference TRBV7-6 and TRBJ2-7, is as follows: GAGVSQSPRYKVTKRGQDVALRCDPISGHVSLYWYRQALGQGPEFLTYFNYEAQQDKSGLPNDRFSAERPEGSISTLTIQRTEQRDSAMYRCASSLGPTSEDYEQYFGPGTRLTVT.

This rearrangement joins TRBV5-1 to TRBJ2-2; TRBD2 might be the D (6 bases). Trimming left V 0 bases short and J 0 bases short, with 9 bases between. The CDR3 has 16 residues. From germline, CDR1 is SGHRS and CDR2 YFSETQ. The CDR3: CASSLEGGANTGELFF. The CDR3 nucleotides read TGCGCCAGCAGCTTGGAGGGCGGGGCGAACACCGGGGAGCTGTTTTTT.

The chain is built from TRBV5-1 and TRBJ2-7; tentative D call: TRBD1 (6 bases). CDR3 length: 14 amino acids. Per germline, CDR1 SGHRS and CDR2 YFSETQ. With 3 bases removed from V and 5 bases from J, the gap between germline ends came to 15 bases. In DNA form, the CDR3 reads TGCGCCAGCAGCTCCGGGACACGAGGGCACGAGCAGTACTTC. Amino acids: CASSSGTRGHEQYF. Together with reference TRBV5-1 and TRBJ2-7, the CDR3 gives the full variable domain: KAGVTQTPRYLIKTRGQQVTLSCSPISGHRSVSWYQQTPGQGLQFLFEYFSETQRNKGNFPGRFSGRQFSNSRSEMNVSTLELGDSALYLCASSSGTRGHEQYFGPGTRLTVT.

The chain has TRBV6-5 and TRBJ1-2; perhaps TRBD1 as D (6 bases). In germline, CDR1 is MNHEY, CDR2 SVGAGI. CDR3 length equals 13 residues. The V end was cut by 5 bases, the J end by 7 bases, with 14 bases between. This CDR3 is CASSRVDRSGYTF. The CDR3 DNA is TGTGCCAGCAGTAGAGTGGACAGATCTGGCTACACCTTC.

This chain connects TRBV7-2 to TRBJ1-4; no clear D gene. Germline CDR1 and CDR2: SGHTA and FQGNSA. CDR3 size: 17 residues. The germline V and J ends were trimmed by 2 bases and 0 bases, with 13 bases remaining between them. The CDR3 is CASSLNPSPSTNEKLFF. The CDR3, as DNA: TGTGCCAGCAGCTTAAACCCCTCGCCCTCAACTAATGAAAAACTGTTTTTT.

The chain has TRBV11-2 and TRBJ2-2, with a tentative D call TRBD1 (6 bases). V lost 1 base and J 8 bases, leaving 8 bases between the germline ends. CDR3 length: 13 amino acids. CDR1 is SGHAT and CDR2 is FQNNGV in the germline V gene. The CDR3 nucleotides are TGTGCCAGCAGCTTAGCAGGGGCGGGGGAGCTGTTTTTT. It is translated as CASSLAGAGELFF. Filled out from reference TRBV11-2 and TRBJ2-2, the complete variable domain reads EAGVAQSPRYKIIEKRQSVAFWCNPISGHATLYWYQQILGQGPKLLIQFQNNGVVDDSQLPKDRFSAERLKGVDSTLKIQPAKLEDSAVYLCASSLAGAGELFFGEGSRLTVL.

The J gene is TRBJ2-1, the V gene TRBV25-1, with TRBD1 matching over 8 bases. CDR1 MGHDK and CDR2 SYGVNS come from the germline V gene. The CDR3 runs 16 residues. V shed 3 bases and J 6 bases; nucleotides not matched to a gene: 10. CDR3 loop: CASSDPAQGAFNEQFF. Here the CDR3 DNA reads TGTGCCAGCAGTGATCCGGCCCAGGGGGCTTTCAATGAGCAGTTCTTC. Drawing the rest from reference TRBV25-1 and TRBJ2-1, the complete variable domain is EADIYQTPRYLVIGTGKKITLECSQTMGHDKMYWYQQDPGMELHLIHYSYGVNSTEKGDLSSESTVSRIRTEHFPLTLESARPSHTSQYLCASSDPAQGAFNEQFFGPGTRLTVL.

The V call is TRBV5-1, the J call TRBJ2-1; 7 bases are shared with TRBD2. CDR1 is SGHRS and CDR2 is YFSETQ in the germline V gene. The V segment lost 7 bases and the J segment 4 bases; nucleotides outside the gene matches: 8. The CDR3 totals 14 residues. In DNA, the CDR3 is TGCGCCAGCTATGAAGCGGGGTTATACAATGAGCAGTTCTTC. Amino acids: CASYEAGLYNEQFF.

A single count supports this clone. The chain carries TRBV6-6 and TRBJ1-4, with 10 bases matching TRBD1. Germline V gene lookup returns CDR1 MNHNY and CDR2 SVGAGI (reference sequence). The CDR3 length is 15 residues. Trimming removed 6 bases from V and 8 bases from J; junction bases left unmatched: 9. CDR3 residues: CASSPGQGSKEKLFF. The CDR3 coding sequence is TGTGCCAGCAGCCCGGGACAGGGGAGCAAAGAAAAACTGTTTTTT.

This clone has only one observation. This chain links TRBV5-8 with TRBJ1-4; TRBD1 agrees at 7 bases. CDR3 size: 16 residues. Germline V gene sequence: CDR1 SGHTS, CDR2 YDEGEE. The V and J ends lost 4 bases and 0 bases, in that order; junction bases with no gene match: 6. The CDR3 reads CASSPGQYATNEKLFF. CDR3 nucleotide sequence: TGTGCCAGCAGCCCGGGACAGTATGCAACTAATGAAAAACTGTTTTTT.

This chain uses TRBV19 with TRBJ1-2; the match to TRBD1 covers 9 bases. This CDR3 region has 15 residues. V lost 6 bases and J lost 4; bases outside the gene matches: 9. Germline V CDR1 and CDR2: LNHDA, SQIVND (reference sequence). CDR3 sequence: CASSDTGGNGYGYTF. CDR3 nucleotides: TGTGCCAGTAGCGACACAGGGGGCAATGGCTATGGCTACACCTTC. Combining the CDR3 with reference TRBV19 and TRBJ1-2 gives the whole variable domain DGGITQSPKYLFRKEGQNVTLSCEQNLNHDAMYWYRQDPGQGLRLIYYSQIVNDFQKGDIAEGYSVSREKKESFPLTVTSAQKNPTAFYLCASSDTGGNGYGYTFGSGTRLTVV.

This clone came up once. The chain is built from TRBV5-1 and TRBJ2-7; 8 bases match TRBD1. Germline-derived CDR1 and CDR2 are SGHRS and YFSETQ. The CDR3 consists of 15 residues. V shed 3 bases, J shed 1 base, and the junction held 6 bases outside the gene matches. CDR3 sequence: CASSSGGKTSYEQYF. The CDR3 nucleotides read TGCGCCAGCAGCTCAGGGGGCAAAACTTCCTACGAGCAGTACTTC.

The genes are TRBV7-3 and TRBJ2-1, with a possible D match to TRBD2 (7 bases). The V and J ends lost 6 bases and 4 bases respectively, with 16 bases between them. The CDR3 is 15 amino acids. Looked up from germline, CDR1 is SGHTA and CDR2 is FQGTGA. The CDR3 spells CASSSEGGPYNEQFF. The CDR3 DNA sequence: TGTGCCAGCAGTTCAGAGGGGGGGCCGTACAATGAGCAGTTCTTC.

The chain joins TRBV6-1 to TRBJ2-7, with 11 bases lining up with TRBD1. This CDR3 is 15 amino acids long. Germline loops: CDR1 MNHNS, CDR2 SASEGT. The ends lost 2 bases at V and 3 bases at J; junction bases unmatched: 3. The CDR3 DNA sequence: TGTGCCAGCAGTGAAACCGGGACAGGGGGCTACGAGCAGTACTTC. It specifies CASSETGTGGYEQYF.

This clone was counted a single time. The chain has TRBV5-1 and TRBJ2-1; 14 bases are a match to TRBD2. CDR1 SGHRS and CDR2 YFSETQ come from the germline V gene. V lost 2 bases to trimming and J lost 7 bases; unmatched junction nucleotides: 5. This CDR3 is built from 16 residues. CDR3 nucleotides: TGCGCCAGCAGCTTTCCGGGACTAGCGGGAGTTAATGAGCAGTTCTTC. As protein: CASSFPGLAGVNEQFF. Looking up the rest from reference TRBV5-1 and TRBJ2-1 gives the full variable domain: KAGVTQTPRYLIKTRGQQVTLSCSPISGHRSVSWYQQTPGQGLQFLFEYFSETQRNKGNFPGRFSGRQFSNSRSEMNVSTLELGDSALYLCASSFPGLAGVNEQFFGPGTRLTVL.

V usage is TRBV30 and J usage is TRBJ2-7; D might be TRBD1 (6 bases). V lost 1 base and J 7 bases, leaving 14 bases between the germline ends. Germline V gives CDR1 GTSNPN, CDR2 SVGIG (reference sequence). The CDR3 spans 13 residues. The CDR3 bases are TGTGCCTGGAGTGCAGGGGTTACATGGGAGCAGTACTTC. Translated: CAWSAGVTWEQYF.

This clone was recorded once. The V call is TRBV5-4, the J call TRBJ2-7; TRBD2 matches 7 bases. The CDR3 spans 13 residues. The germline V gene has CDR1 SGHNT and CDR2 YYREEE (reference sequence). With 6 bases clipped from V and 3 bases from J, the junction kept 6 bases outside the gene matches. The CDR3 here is CASKRERDYEQYF. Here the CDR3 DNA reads TGTGCCAGCAAACGGGAGCGGGACTACGAGCAGTACTTC.

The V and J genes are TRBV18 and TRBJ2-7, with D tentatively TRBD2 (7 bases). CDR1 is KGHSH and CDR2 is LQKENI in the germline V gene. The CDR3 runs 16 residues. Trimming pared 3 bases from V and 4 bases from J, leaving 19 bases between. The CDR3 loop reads CASSPSRGGQVYEQYF. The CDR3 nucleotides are TGTGCCAGCTCACCCTCTAGGGGGGGGCAGGTGTACGAGCAGTACTTC.

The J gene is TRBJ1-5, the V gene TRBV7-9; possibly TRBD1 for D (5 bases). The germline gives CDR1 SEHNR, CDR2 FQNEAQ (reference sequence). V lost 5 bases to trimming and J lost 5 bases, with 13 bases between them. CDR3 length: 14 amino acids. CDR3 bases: TGTGCCAGCAGCCCCGAGGGGCCCCATCAGCCCCAGCATTTT. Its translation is CASSPEGPHQPQHF.

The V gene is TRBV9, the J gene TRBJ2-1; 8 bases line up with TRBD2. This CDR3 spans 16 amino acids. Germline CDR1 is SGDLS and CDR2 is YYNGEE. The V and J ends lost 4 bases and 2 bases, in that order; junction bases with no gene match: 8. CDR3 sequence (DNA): TGTGCCAGCAGCCCAGCGCCGGGACTAGCCTACAATGAGCAGTTCTTC. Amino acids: CASSPAPGLAYNEQFF.

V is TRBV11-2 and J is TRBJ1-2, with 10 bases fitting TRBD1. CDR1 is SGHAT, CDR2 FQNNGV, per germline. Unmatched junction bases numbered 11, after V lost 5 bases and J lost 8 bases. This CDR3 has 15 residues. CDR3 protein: CASSPRQGAPGGYTF. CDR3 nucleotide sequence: TGTGCCAGCAGCCCAAGACAGGGGGCGCCTGGAGGCTACACCTTC.

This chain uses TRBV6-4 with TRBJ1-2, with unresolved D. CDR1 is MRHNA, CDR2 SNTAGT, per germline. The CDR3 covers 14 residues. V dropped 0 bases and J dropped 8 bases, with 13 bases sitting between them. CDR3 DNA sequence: TGTGCCAGCAGTGACTCGGAGGGTCTGCGGGGCTACACCTTC. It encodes CASSDSEGLRGYTF.

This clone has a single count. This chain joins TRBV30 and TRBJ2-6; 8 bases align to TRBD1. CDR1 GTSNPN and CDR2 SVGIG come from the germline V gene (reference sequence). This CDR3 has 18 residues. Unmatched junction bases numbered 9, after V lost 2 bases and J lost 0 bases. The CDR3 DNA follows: TGTGCCTGGAGTCCCTGGACAGGGCGAACCTCTGGGGCCAACGTCCTGACTTTC. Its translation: CAWSPWTGRTSGANVLTF. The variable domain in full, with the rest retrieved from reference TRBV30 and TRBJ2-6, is SQTIHQWPATLVQPVGSPLSLECTVEGTSNPNLYWYRQAAGRGLQLLFYSVGIGQISSEVPQNLSASRPQDRQFILSSKKLLLSDSGFYLCAWSPWTGRTSGANVLTFGAGSRLTVL.